The 8 T cell receptor beta chains reported below all come from one sample, sequenced in a study of T cell responses to AZD1222 COVID-19 vaccine. TCRdb's table, derived via immunoSEQ multiplex PCR, lists solely in-frame clones and lacks some. The sample lists roughly 100,000 clones; around nine tenths were seen once. Sequencing used peripheral blood, obtained 28 days after the second dose of the MenACWY control vaccine. The receptors were sampled from an adult who received the MenACWY meningococcal vaccine as a control.

The chain carries TRBV7-9 and TRBJ2-3; 12 positions agree with TRBD2. The CDR3 contains 15 residues. V dropped 6 bases and J dropped 6; count of bases not matched to a gene: 7. CDR1 SEHNR and CDR2 FQNEAQ come from the germline V gene (reference sequence). The CDR3 DNA reads as TGTGCCAGCAGTTCTAGCGGGGGGGCCTCGGATACGCAGTATTTT. As protein: CASSSSGGASDTQYF.

The sample holds one count of this clone. J is TRBJ1-3 and V is TRBV5-6; a possible D gene is TRBD1 (5 bases). V lost 1 base and J lost 4, with 9 bases in between. CDR1 SGHDT and CDR2 YYEEEE come from the germline V gene. The CDR3 extends over 14 amino acids. CDR3 sequence reads: CASSLRGRGNTIYF. The CDR3 DNA follows: TGTGCCAGCAGCTTGCGGGGCCGCGGAAACACCATATATTTT.

The V gene is TRBV5-1, the J gene TRBJ1-3; no clear D. The CDR3 length is 13 residues. The germline V and J ends were trimmed by 2 bases and 3 bases, with 6 bases remaining between them. Germline V gene data show CDR1 as SGHRS and CDR2 as YFSETQ. CDR3 in amino acids: CASSFDSGNTIYF. As DNA, the CDR3 is TGCGCCAGCAGCTTTGATAGTGGAAACACCATATATTTT.

This chain links TRBV7-2 with TRBJ1-1; weak D call: TRBD1 (6 bases). Germline lookup yields CDR1 SGHTA and CDR2 FQGNSA. This CDR3 spans 15 amino acids. Deletions cut 2 bases from V and 4 bases from J, with 14 bases between. CDR3 DNA: TGTGCCAGCAGCTTAAATCCGGGGGCGGGCACTGAAGCTTTCTTT. Protein sequence: CASSLNPGAGTEAFF.

The CDR3 nucleotides read TGTGCCAGTAGACTGACAGGGCGGAACATTCAGTACTTC. Protein: CASRLTGRNIQYF. The rearrangement uses TRBV19 and TRBJ2-4; 7 bases fit TRBD1. J was trimmed by 7 bases and V by 6 bases; bases with no gene match: 6. Germline values: CDR1 LNHDA, CDR2 SQIVND (reference sequence). CDR3 length: 13 amino acids.

The chain joins TRBV12-5 to TRBJ1-1; D gene uncertain. Germline V gene lookup returns CDR1 LGHNT and CDR2 FRNRAP. Deletions cut 4 bases from V and 3 bases from J, with 3 bases between. The CDR3 runs to 11 residues. Written as DNA, the CDR3 is TGTGCTAGTGGTTCGGACACTGAAGCTTTCTTT. This gives the protein CASGSDTEAFF.

In this sample, this clone turned up once. V usage is TRBV18 and J usage is TRBJ1-3; D is possibly TRBD1 (5 bases). V lost 4 bases and J lost 2, with 6 bases in between. CDR3 size: 13 residues. CDR1 KGHSH and CDR2 LQKENI come from the germline V gene. The CDR3 DNA follows: TGTGCCAGCTCACAGGGACCTGGAAACACCATATATTTT. Its translation: CASSQGPGNTIYF.

This clone was counted a single time. The chain is built from TRBV18 and TRBJ2-7, with 11 bases fitting TRBD1. V gave up 1 base and J gave up 0 bases; unmatched junction bases: 5. Germline CDR1 and CDR2: KGHSH and LQKENI. This CDR3 spans 17 amino acids. CDR3 nucleotides: TGTGCCAGCTCACCACAAATCGGGACAGGGGGCTCCTACGAGCAGTACTTC. It codes for CASSPQIGTGGSYEQYF.